The 14 T cell receptor beta chains in this list originate from one sample, sequenced in a study of beta chain features in type 1 diabetes listed by TCRdb under 2018. The paper as a whole reports these results and caveats: A moderate but significant shortening of TCRB CDR3 length was observed in type 1 diabetes patients in all four CD4+ subsets.

Preparation of the library involved the immunoSEQ multiplex PCR assay. All of the isolated RNA was reverse transcribed with the High Capacity cDNA Reverse Transcription Kit, so expressed TCRB transcripts were sequenced. What TCRdb holds here is the immuneACCESS table cut down to in-frame rearrangements. Part of the clones is not present; checked against another copy, under half of the missing clones reflect an unresolved V gene, and the others are unexplained. For this sample the table gives 250,000 or so clones, of which about 14% were detected only once. In total, the top ten clones hold approximately 0.02% of the sample. Their antigen targets remain unknown. The specimen sequenced was naive CD4+ T cells from blood. The sample's cell subset or site label, decoded: true naive CD4+ T cells. These receptors originate from a man aged 30-40 years with type 1 diabetes.

The gene calls are TRBV6-5 and TRBJ2-7; a possible D gene is TRBD2 (6 bases). Germline-derived CDR1 and CDR2 are MNHEY and SVGAGI. Trimming removed 3 bases from V and 4 bases from J, with 13 bases in between. The CDR3 runs 14 residues. The DNA for the CDR3 is TGTGCCAGCAGTTATACGGGGGAATTGTACGAGCAGTACTTC. It is translated as CASSYTGELYEQYF.

The table lists this clone with a few counts. The chain has TRBV18 and TRBJ2-2; possibly TRBD2 for D (6 bases). Germline V lookup: CDR1 KGHSH, CDR2 LQKENI. The germline V and J ends were trimmed by 2 bases and 1 base, with 8 bases remaining between them. CDR3 length: 15 residues. CDR3 sequence: CASSPGLQNTGELFF. DNA for the CDR3: TGTGCCAGCTCACCAGGACTACAGAACACCGGGGAGCTGTTTTTT. Full variable domain (remainder filled in from reference TRBV18 and TRBJ2-2): NAGVMQNPRHLVRRRGQEARLRCSPMKGHSHVYWYRQLPEEGLKFMVYLQKENIIDESGMPKERFSAEFPKEGPSILRIQQVVRGDSAAYFCASSPGLQNTGELFFGEGSRLTVL.

The chain carries TRBV11-1 and TRBJ2-3; D not certain. Germline CDR1 reads SGHAT; CDR2 reads FQDESV (reference sequence). The germline V and J ends were trimmed by 3 bases and 5 bases, with 6 bases remaining between them. The CDR3 loop spans 12 amino acids. CDR3 in amino acids: CASSFSGDTQYF. CDR3 nucleotide sequence: TGTGCCAGCAGCTTCAGTGGAGATACGCAGTATTTT. Full variable domain (outside the CDR3, taken from reference TRBV11-1 and TRBJ2-3): EAEVAQSPRYKITEKSQAVAFWCDPISGHATLYWYRQILGQGPELLVQFQDESVVDDSQLPKDRFSAERLKGVDSTLKIQPAELGDSAMYLCASSFSGDTQYFGPGTRLTVL.

The V and J genes are TRBV6-5 and TRBJ2-7; D possibly corresponds to TRBD2 (5 bases). V gave up 8 bases and J gave up 6 bases, with 11 bases separating them. CDR3 length: 11 residues. Germline assignment: CDR1 MNHEY and CDR2 SVGAGI. The CDR3 bases are TGTGCCAGCGGACTCGATGGCGAGCAGTACTTC. Translated: CASGLDGEQYF.

The rearrangement links TRBV25-1 to TRBJ2-7, with a tentative D call TRBD2 (5 bases). V lost 1 base to trimming and J lost 3 bases, with 13 bases between them. The CDR3 runs to 15 residues. Germline V gives CDR1 MGHDK, CDR2 SYGVNS. CDR3 residues: CASSESGSGRYEQYF. The CDR3 region has the DNA TGTGCCAGCAGTGAATCGGGGAGCGGCCGCTACGAGCAGTACTTC.

This clone was observed a few times. This sequence joins TRBV6-5 and TRBJ2-7; the match to TRBD2 covers 8 bases. The length of the CDR3 is 15 residues. Germline V gives CDR1 MNHEY, CDR2 SVGAGI. V lost 5 bases, J lost 2 bases, and 8 bases stayed unmatched. For the CDR3, the DNA is TGTGCCAGCAGTCGCGGGGGGCAGGGCCCCTACGAGCAGTACTTC. Translating it yields CASSRGGQGPYEQYF.

The chain couples TRBV10-3 to TRBJ2-5; D may be TRBD1 (5 bases). Looked up from germline, CDR1 is ENHRY and CDR2 is SYGVKD. The CDR3 loop spans 13 amino acids. Trimming cost V 10 bases and J 5 bases, with 17 bases left between them. The DNA for the CDR3 is TGTGCCAGCCAAGAAGGGGAAGGCGAGACCCAGTACTTC. Protein sequence: CASQEGEGETQYF.

This clone occurred a few times. J is TRBJ2-5 and V is TRBV5-1, with D possibly being TRBD1 (6 bases). The V end was cut by 3 bases, the J end by 1 base, with 13 bases between. The germline V gene has CDR1 SGHRS and CDR2 YFSETQ. The CDR3 spans 15 residues. The CDR3 reads CASSWAGTPQETQYF. CDR3 in DNA: TGCGCCAGCAGCTGGGCCGGGACACCCCAAGAGACCCAGTACTTC.

The rearrangement joins TRBV28 to TRBJ1-2; 10 bases align to TRBD1. V shed 5 bases, J shed 3 bases, and the junction held 6 bases outside the gene matches. Germline assignment: CDR1 MDHEN and CDR2 SYDVKM. CDR3 length: 15 amino acids. The chain's CDR3 is CASSPGQGVDYGYTF. CDR3 DNA: TGTGCCAGCAGTCCCGGACAGGGGGTAGACTATGGCTACACCTTC.

This clone was counted only a few times. The chain uses TRBV4-1 and TRBJ1-2; D not resolved. There are 11 residues in the CDR3. Germline assignment: CDR1 MGHRA and CDR2 YSYEKL. The V end was cut by 1 base, the J end by 6 bases, with 3 bases between. For the CDR3, the DNA is TGCGCCAGCAGCCAAGCAGATGGCTACACCTTC. Translation: CASSQADGYTF.

In this sample, this clone turned up a few times. V usage is TRBV4-1 and J usage is TRBJ2-5; D remains unclear. Deletions cut 5 bases from V and 5 bases from J, with 6 bases between. Germline V gene lookup returns CDR1 MGHRA and CDR2 YSYEKL. This CDR3 spans 11 amino acids. CDR3 bases: TGCGCCAGCAGCTTATCCGAGACCCAGTACTTC. Translation: CASSLSETQYF.

The chain combines TRBV18 with TRBJ2-2; a weak D match, TRBD2 (5 bases). CDR3 length: 14 residues. Germline values: CDR1 KGHSH, CDR2 LQKENI. Trimming stripped 5 bases from V and 0 bases from J, with 7 bases between. The CDR3 DNA is TGTGCCAGCTCAGCACTAGCGAACACCGGGGAGCTGTTTTTT. It yields the protein CASSALANTGELFF.

This CDR3 reads CASSLYGSQPQHF. The CDR3 DNA reads as TGTGCCAGCAGCTTGTATGGGAGTCAGCCCCAGCATTTT. The chain couples TRBV5-4 to TRBJ1-5; D is ambiguous. The length of the CDR3 is 13 residues. Per the germline V gene, CDR1 is SGHNT and CDR2 is YYREEE (reference sequence). V dropped 1 base and J dropped 6 bases, with 8 bases sitting between them.

The rearrangement joins TRBV6-1 to TRBJ2-7; no reliable D call. CDR1 is MNHNS and CDR2 is SASEGT in the germline V gene. V lost 6 bases and J lost 0, with 15 bases in between. This CDR3 has 15 residues. CDR3 sequence: CASRESVGDSYEQYF. In DNA form, the CDR3 reads TGTGCCAGCAGGGAGTCAGTCGGAGACTCCTACGAGCAGTACTTC.